This passage covers 5 T cell receptor beta chains from one sample sequenced in a study of blood T cell repertoires in COVID-19. Assay used: immunoSEQ multiplex PCR; TCRdb lists only in-frame clones, some missing. This table has some 300,000 clones, roughly 91% appearing once. The sequencing sample was made of PBMCs or T cells enriched from blood (not recorded which). The receptor set was obtained from a woman aged 50 to 60 who had been exposed to COVID-19.

The V and J genes are TRBV9 and TRBJ2-3; TRBD2 is a possible D gene (5 bases). V was trimmed by 4 bases and J by 2 bases, leaving 20 bases between them. The CDR3 spans 17 residues. The V gene's germline CDR1 is SGDLS and CDR2 YYNGEE. CDR3 residues: CASSPTRSGTYTDTQYF. Here the CDR3 DNA reads TGTGCCAGCAGCCCAACCAGATCGGGAACCTACACAGATACGCAGTATTTT.

The chain carries TRBV5-4 and TRBJ2-3, with 9 positions matching TRBD2. The CDR3 is 11 residues long. The germline V gene encodes CDR1 SGHNT and CDR2 YYREEE (reference sequence). After removal of 10 bases from V and 6 bases from J, the junction contained 3 bases not matched to a gene. The CDR3 region is CAVGLADTQYF. The DNA for the CDR3 is TGTGCCGTGGGACTAGCCGATACGCAGTATTTT. Full variable domain (remainder filled in from reference TRBV5-4 and TRBJ2-3): ETGVTQSPTHLIKTRGQQVTLRCSSQSGHNTVSWYQQALGQGPQFIFQYYREEENGRGNFPPRFSGLQFPNYSSELNVNALELDDSALYLCAVGLADTQYFGPGTRLTVL.

The gene calls are TRBV19 and TRBJ1-1; weak D call: TRBD1 (5 bases). V was trimmed by 1 base and J by 4 bases, leaving 10 bases between them. The CDR3 has 14 amino acids. Germline V gives CDR1 LNHDA, CDR2 SQIVND (reference sequence). This chain's CDR3 is CASSIAQGGTEAFF. In DNA, the CDR3 is TGTGCCAGTAGTATAGCCCAGGGAGGCACTGAAGCTTTCTTT.

This clone has a single count. The rearrangement uses TRBV15 and TRBJ2-7; 8 bases map to TRBD2. The V segment lost 4 bases and the J segment 4 bases; nucleotides outside the gene matches: 6. CDR3 length equals 14 residues. Per the germline V gene, CDR1 is LNHNV and CDR2 is YYDKDF (reference sequence). The DNA for the CDR3 is TGTGCCACCAGCATCAGCGGGGGCAATTACGAGCAGTACTTC. Its protein is CATSISGGNYEQYF. The full variable domain, in which reference TRBV15 and TRBJ2-7 provide the parts outside the CDR3, is DAMVIQNPRYQVTQFGKPVTLSCSQTLNHNVMYWYQQKSSQAPKLLFHYYDKDFNNEADTPDNFQSRRPNTSFCFLDIRSPGLGDTAMYLCATSISGGNYEQYFGPGTRLTVT.

As DNA, the CDR3 is TGTGCCAGCTCACCACCCTTAGAAAACTATGGCTACACCTTC. As protein: CASSPPLENYGYTF. The V and J genes are TRBV18 and TRBJ1-2, with D unclear. Per the germline V gene, CDR1 is KGHSH and CDR2 is LQKENI. The CDR3 covers 14 residues. V dropped 0 bases and J dropped 2 bases, with 7 bases sitting between them.